Sequencing of this T cell receptor (beta chain) was carried out in a study of blood T cells in healthy people across ages. Germline V gene lookup returns CDR1 KGHDR and CDR2 SFDVKD. Trimming removed 5 bases from V and 7 bases from J, with 20 bases in between. The CDR3 has 15 residues. This clonotype was seen more than once but under ten times. A much larger clone is a single base away; this may be a read error. The second PCR ran about 6 to 11 cycles with a sample-barcoded 5' primer and J-beta primers. TCRdb redid the calling of the 5' RACE reads with MiXCR, one entry per CDR3 protein. The table shows around 800,000 distinct CDR3 sequences, with about half occurring only once.

The sequence was obtained from an elderly man in good health. The specimen sequenced was blood. The rearrangement links TRBV24-1 to TRBJ2-7; the D gene is possibly TRBD1 (5 bases). CDR3 in amino acids: CATSATGQGGHEQYF. As DNA, the CDR3 is TGTGCCACCAGTGCGACCGGGCAGGGCGGCCATGAGCAGTACTTC.